Listed below are T cell receptor beta chains from one sample, sequenced in a study of shared clonotypes between healthy human individuals. Data came from immunoSEQ multiplex PCR; TCRdb stores just in-frame clones and leaves some out. The sample gives 600,000 to 700,000 clones, 73% of which show up once; 1.5% to 2% is in the top ten. The sequencing input was memory CD4+ T cells sorted from blood. These receptors came from a woman under 40 in good health. Both conserved end residues are part of each CDR3. The D gene is left open where the match is weak. Not all rows give a size; the values are once, few, many and, for expanded clones, a class.

.,TRBJ2-7,TRBD2,TRBV10-3,CAISGAGGLYEQYF,TGTGCCATCAGTGGAGCGGGAGGGTTGTACGAGCAGTACTTC
.,TRBJ2-7,TRBD1,TRBV7-2,CASSPNPDRAREQYF,TGTGCCAGCAGCCCCAACCCGGACAGGGCAAGGGAGCAGTACTTC
.,TRBJ2-3,.,TRBV5-1,CASSRGDSSTDTQYF,TGCGCCAGCTCCCGGGGTGACAGTAGCACAGATACGCAGTATTTT
.,TRBJ2-5,.,TRBV7-2,CASSLGLVSYF,TGTGCCAGCAGCTTAGGACTAGTATCGTACTTC
.,TRBJ1-2,TRBD1,TRBV7-8,CASSLAFGTGFGGYTF,TGTGCCAGCAGCTTAGCATTTGGGACAGGGTTCGGTGGCTACACCTTC
.,TRBJ1-2,.,TRBV28,CASTPPNGNGYTF,TGTGCCAGCACCCCGCCGAATGGGAATGGCTACACCTTC
.,TRBJ2-2,.,TRBV6-6,CASSYASRRVGELFF,TGTGCCAGCAGTTACGCGAGCAGGAGAGTCGGGGAGCTGTTTTTT
once,TRBJ1-2,TRBD1,TRBV6-6,CASSYSGDRASGYTF,TGTGCCAGCAGTTACTCGGGCGACAGGGCGTCCGGCTACACCTTC
few,TRBJ2-1,.,TRBV6-6,CASSYGASYDNQFF,TGTGCCAGCAGTTACGGTGCTAGCTACGATAATCAGTTCTTC
.,TRBJ1-1,.,TRBV5-1,CASSLYNGGTEAFF,TGCGCCAGCAGCTTATATAACGGGGGCACTGAAGCTTTCTTT
.,TRBJ1-5,TRBD1,TRBV11-2,CASSSLTGGSDQPQHF,TGTGCCAGCAGCTCCCTGACAGGGGGCTCGGATCAGCCCCAGCATTTT
.,TRBJ1-2,TRBD1,TRBV28,CASTTGQGAFGYTF,TGTGCCAGCACCACGGGACAGGGGGCTTTTGGCTACACCTTC
once,TRBJ2-7,.,TRBV6-1,CASSEQGGYEQYF,TGTGCCAGCAGTGAACAGGGAGGCTACGAGCAGTACTTC
few,TRBJ2-7,.,TRBV18,CASSPQGSTRNEQYF,TGTGCCAGCTCACCACAGGGCTCGACGAGGAACGAGCAGTACTTC